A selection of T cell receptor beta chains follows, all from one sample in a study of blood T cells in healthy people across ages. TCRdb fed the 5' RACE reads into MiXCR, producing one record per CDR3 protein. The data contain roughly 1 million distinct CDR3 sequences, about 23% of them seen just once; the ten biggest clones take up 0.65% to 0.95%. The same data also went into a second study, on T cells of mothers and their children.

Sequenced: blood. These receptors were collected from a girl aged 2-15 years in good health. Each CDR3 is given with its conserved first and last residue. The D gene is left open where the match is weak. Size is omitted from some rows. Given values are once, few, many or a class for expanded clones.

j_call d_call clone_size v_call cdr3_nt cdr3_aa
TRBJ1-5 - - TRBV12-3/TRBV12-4 TGTGCAGTAGGGGTTAGCAATCAGCCCCAGCATTTT CAVGVSNQPQHF
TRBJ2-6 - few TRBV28 TGTGCCAGCAGCCCAACAGGGAACCGGGCCAACGTCCTGACTTTC CASSPTGNRANVLTF
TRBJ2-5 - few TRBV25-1 TGTGCCAGCAGTGAACCGGTTGGGGAGACCCAGTACTTC CASSEPVGETQYF
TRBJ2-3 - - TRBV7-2 TGTGCCAGCAGCCTAACTAGTATCTCAGATACGCAGTATTTT CASSLTSISDTQYF
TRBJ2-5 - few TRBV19 TGTGCCAGTAGTATACGTCGAGGGTTGGAAGAGACCCAGTACTTC CASSIRRGLEETQYF
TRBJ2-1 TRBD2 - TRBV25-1 TGTGCCAGCACGCCCGCTAGCGGAACCTACAATGTGCAGTTCTTC CASTPASGTYNVQFF
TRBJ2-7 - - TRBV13 TGTGCCAGCAGCTTAGAAGACTTCTACGAGCAGTACTTC CASSLEDFYEQYF
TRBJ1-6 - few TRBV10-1 TGCGCCACAGGACAGATTAATTCACCCCTCCACTTT CATGQINSPLHF
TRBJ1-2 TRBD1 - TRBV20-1 TGCAGTGCTTATCGGGACAGGGGGCGAGGAGACTATGGCCACACCTTC CSAYRDRGRGDYGHTF
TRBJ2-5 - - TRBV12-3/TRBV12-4 TGTGCCAGCCAGACTAGAAGGGAGACCCAGTACTTC CASQTRRETQYF
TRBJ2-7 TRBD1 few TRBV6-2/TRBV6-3 TGTGCCAGCAGTCCTGACGGGACAGGGGATCTATACGAGCAGTACTTC CASSPDGTGDLYEQYF
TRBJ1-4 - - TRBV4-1 TGCGCCAGCAGCCAAGATGTCAGGGCGGAAAAACTGTTTTTT CASSQDVRAEKLFF
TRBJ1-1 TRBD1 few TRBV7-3 TGTGCCAGCAGCTTAACAGGGGGCGGCACTGAAGCTTTCTTT CASSLTGGGTEAFF
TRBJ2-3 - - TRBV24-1 TGTGCCACCAGTGATTGGGGGTCAGGCAGGGCGACAGATACGCAGTATTTT CATSDWGSGRATDTQYF
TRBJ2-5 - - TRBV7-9 TGTGCCAGCAGCCCGGCCCGGGACGGGACCCAGTACTTC CASSPARDGTQYF
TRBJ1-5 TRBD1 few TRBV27 TGTGCCAGCAGTTTAAACAGGGGAAGCAATCAGCCCCAGCATTTT CASSLNRGSNQPQHF
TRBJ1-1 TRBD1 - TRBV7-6 TGTGCCAGCAGCTACCGACAGGGAACTGAAGCTTTCTTT CASSYRQGTEAFF
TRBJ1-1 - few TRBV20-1 TGCAGTGCTAGTCGGGGTCCCCCTGAAGCTTTCTTT CSASRGPPEAFF
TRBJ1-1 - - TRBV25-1 TGTGCCAGCAGTGGAACAAGGGCGGGCACTGAAGCTTTCTTT CASSGTRAGTEAFF
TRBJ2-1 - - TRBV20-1 TGCAGTGCTGAGATCGGGACAATGAGAAATGAGCAGTTCTTC CSAEIGTMRNEQFF
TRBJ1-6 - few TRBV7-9 TGTGCCAGTAGGGCCGCGGATAAATCACCCCTCCACTTT CASRAADKSPLHF
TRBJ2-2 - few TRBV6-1 TGTGCCAGCAGTGGACGTATCAGAGAGTCGGGACCCGGGGAGCTGTTTTTT CASSGRIRESGPGELFF
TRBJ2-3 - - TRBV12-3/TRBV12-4 TGTGCCAGCAGTCCCCGGGTCTCCGCAGATACGCAGTATTTT CASSPRVSADTQYF
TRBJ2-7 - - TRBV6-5 TGTGCCAGCAGGAACGGGGTCCACGAGCAGTACTTC CASRNGVHEQYF
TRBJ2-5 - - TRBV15 TGTGCCACCAGCAGAAGCCCCCTGAGCGAGACCCAGTACTTC CATSRSPLSETQYF
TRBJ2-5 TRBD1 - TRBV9 TGTGCCAGCAGCGCATCCGGGACAGGGGGCCCAAGGGAGACCCAGTACTTC CASSASGTGGPRETQYF
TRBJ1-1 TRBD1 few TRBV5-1 TGCGCCAGCAGCTTTACAGGGGACCTTGAAGCTTTCTTT CASSFTGDLEAFF
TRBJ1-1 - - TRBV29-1 TGCAGCGGACGAATGGGGTTACTGAACACTGAAGCTTTCTTT CSGRMGLLNTEAFF
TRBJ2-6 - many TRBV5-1 TGCGCCTCGACGGACGCCACCCGCGGGGCCAACGTCCTGACTTTC CASTDATRGANVLTF
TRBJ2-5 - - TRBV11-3 TGTGCCAGCAGCGCACAAGATGCCGAAGAGACCCAGTACTTC CASSAQDAEETQYF
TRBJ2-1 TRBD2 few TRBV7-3 TGTACCAGCAGCCTAGCGGGAGGAGCGAGTAATGAGCAGTTCTTC CTSSLAGGASNEQFF
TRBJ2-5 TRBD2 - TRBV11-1 TGTGCCAGCAGCTCGCTAGCGGGAGCTTCGGAGACCCAGTACTTC CASSSLAGASETQYF
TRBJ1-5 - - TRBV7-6 TGTGCCAGCAGCTTAGAGGGAAGGATAGGGTATAGCAATCAGCCCCAGCATTTT CASSLEGRIGYSNQPQHF
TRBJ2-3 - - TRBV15 TGTGCCACCAGCAGAGATCTGGGCGATACGCAGTATTTT CATSRDLGDTQYF
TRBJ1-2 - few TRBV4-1 TGCGCCAGCAGCCAACTTTCCCCGGGGGATGGTGACTATGGCTACACCTTC CASSQLSPGDGDYGYTF
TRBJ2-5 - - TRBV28 TGTGCCAGCAGCCGACCCCAGCAGGAGAGGTTGGCAGAGACCCAGTACTTC CASSRPQQERLAETQYF
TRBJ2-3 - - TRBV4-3 TGCGCCAGCAGCCAAGATAGGCTAGGGATCAACACAGATACGCAGTATTTT CASSQDRLGINTDTQYF
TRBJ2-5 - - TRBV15 TGTGCCACCAGCAGAGCAATCATGGTGACCCAGTACTTC CATSRAIMVTQYF
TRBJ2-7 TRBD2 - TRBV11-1 TGTGCCAGCGGGGAATCTAGCGGGAGATACGAGCAGTACTTC CASGESSGRYEQYF
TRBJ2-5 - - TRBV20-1 TGCAGTGCAAAAGTAGGGGAGACCCAGTACTTC CSAKVGETQYF
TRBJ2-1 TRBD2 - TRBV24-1 TGTGCCACCAGTGATTTGGGGCTAGCGGGGGACAATGAGCAGTTCTTC CATSDLGLAGDNEQFF
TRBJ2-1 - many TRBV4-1 TGCGCCAGCAGCCAAGACAGGAACAATGAGCAGTTCTTC CASSQDRNNEQFF
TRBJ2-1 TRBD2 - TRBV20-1 TGCAGTGCGATAACTAGCGGGCGTTACAATGAGCAGTTCTTC CSAITSGRYNEQFF
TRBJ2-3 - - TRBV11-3 TGTGCCAGCAGCTTAGCGGGGTTCTACACAGATACGCAGTATTTT CASSLAGFYTDTQYF